One sample yielded the 10 T cell receptor beta chains listed below, sequenced in a study of T cell clonotyping in hematopoietic cell transplantation. Data came from immunoSEQ multiplex PCR; TCRdb stores just in-frame clones and leaves some out. This table has 15,000 or so clones, 70% to 75% appearing once. Sequencing was done on a sample of peripheral blood mononuclear cells. The receptors shown here come from a woman aged 55 to 70 in good health. Some clones in this sample may be carry-over from other donors' samples.

This clone occurred once. The chain employs TRBV4-1 and TRBJ2-4, with 15 bases fitting TRBD2. CDR1 is MGHRA and CDR2 is YSYEKL in the germline V gene. Trimming took 4 bases from V and 2 from J; bases not matched to a gene: 6. This CDR3 is 18 amino acids long. This CDR3 is CASSLRTSGRGSKNIQYF. In nucleotides, the CDR3 is TGCGCCAGCAGCCTCCGGACTAGCGGGAGGGGATCCAAAAACATTCAGTACTTC.

This clone came up a few times. This CDR3 reads CASSMDSSSYNEQFF. In DNA, the CDR3 is TGTGCCAGTAGTATGGACTCCAGCTCCTACAATGAGCAGTTCTTC. The chain couples TRBV19 to TRBJ2-1, with D possibly being TRBD2 (5 bases). Germline V gives CDR1 LNHDA, CDR2 SQIVND (reference sequence). Trimming took off 3 bases at V and 0 bases at J, with 9 bases between the two ends. The CDR3 totals 15 residues.

This chain uses TRBV9 with TRBJ2-5, with D hard to call. This CDR3 region has 13 residues. Germline assignment: CDR1 SGDLS and CDR2 YYNGEE. Between the trimmed V and J ends, which lost 0 bases and 5 bases, there was a span of 8 bases. This chain's CDR3 is CASSVAVRETQYF. The CDR3 DNA is TGTGCCAGCAGCGTAGCGGTTCGGGAGACCCAGTACTTC. The entire variable domain, with the rest obtained from reference TRBV9 and TRBJ2-5, is as follows: DSGVTQTPKHLITATGQRVTLRCSPRSGDLSVYWYQQSLDQGLQFLIQYYNGEERAKGNILERFSAQQFPDLHSELNLSSLELGDSALYFCASSVAVRETQYFGPGTRLLVL.

The CDR3 protein is CASSDSASGYTDTQYF. The CDR3 DNA reads as TGTGCCAGCAGTGACTCCGCTAGCGGATACACAGATACGCAGTATTTT. The chain employs TRBV6-4 and TRBJ2-3; the match to TRBD2 covers 7 bases. With 0 bases clipped from V and 2 bases from J, the junction kept 5 bases outside the gene matches. The CDR3 is made up of 16 amino acids. Germline V gene data show CDR1 as MRHNA and CDR2 as SNTAGT.

This chain links TRBV28 with TRBJ2-5, with a possible D match to TRBD1 (5 bases). The CDR3 has 17 amino acids. Germline V gives CDR1 MDHEN, CDR2 SYDVKM. The germline V and J ends were trimmed by 3 bases and 4 bases, with 21 bases remaining between them. The CDR3 DNA reads as TGTGCCAGCAGTTTGGGTGGGTGGGGCTCAACGGGAGAGACCCAGTACTTC. Translation gives CASSLGGWGSTGETQYF.

The V gene is TRBV30, the J gene TRBJ1-2; tentatively, D is TRBD1 (6 bases). Germline-derived CDR1 and CDR2 are GTSNPN and SVGIG (reference sequence). V was pared by 1 base and J by 0 bases, with 15 bases between. The CDR3 covers 16 residues. Here the CDR3 reads CAWSEGGTHTNYGYTF. The CDR3 region has the DNA TGTGCCTGGAGTGAAGGCGGGACACATACTAACTATGGCTACACCTTC.

This chain connects TRBV29-1 to TRBJ2-3; 14 bases line up with TRBD2. CDR1 is SQVTM and CDR2 is ANQGSEA in the germline V gene. Losses at the gene ends were 8 bases for V and 5 bases for J; bases not matched to a gene: 9. The CDR3 is made up of 15 amino acids. The CDR3 protein is CSSQATSGRGDTQYF. The CDR3 coding sequence is TGCAGCTCCCAGGCGACTAGCGGGAGGGGAGATACGCAGTATTTT.

The V gene is TRBV5-5, the J gene TRBJ2-3; 8 nucleotides agree with TRBD2. The CDR3 sequence is 13 residues long. Germline CDR1 is SGHKS and CDR2 is YYEKEE (reference sequence). V was pared by 3 bases and J by 6 bases, with 3 bases of the junction left unmatched. The CDR3 DNA reads as TGTGCCAGCAGCTATAGCGGGGCCGATACGCAGTATTTT. Translating gives CASSYSGADTQYF.

The J gene is TRBJ2-7, the V gene TRBV7-9; no clear D. The germline V and J ends were trimmed by 5 bases and 0 bases, with 5 bases remaining between them. Germline V CDR1 and CDR2: SEHNR, FQNEAQ (reference sequence). The CDR3 has 12 amino acids. As DNA, the CDR3 is TGTGCCAGCAGCGAAAACTCCTACGAGCAGTACTTC. Its protein product is CASSENSYEQYF.

By proportion, this clone is medium-sized (0.01 to 0.1%). The chain employs TRBV6-4 and TRBJ2-6, with D unclear. From germline, CDR1 is MRHNA and CDR2 SNTAGT. The CDR3 consists of 13 residues. Trimming removed 6 bases at V and 1 base at J, with 4 bases between. The CDR3 spells CASSESGANVLTF. CDR3 nucleotides: TGTGCCAGCAGCGAGTCTGGGGCCAACGTCCTGACTTTC.